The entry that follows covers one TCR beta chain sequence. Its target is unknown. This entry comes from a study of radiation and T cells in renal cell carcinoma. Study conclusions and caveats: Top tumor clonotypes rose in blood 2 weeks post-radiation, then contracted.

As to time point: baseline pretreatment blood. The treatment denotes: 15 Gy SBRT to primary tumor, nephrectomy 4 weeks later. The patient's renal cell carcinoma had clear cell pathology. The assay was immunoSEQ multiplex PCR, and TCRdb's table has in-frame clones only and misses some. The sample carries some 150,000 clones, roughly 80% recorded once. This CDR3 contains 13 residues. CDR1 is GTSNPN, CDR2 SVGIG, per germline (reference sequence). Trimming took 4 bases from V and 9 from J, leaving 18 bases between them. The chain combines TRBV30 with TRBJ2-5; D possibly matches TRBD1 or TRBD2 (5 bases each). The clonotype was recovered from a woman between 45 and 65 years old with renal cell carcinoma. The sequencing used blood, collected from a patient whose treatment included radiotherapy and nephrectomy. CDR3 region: CAWMSVLGASQYF. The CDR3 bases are TGTGCCTGGATGTCCGTCCTCGGGGCGTCCCAGTACTTC.